This TCR beta chain was sequenced in a study of patients and donors after allogeneic stem cell transplantation. Trimming pared 3 bases from V and 2 bases from J, leaving 8 bases between. The CDR3 spans 13 residues. Per the germline V gene, CDR1 is DFQATT and CDR2 is SNEGSKA (reference sequence). One entry per CDR3 protein, called by TCRdb with MiXCR from the RT-PCR reads. The repertoire consists of about a million distinct CDR3 sequences, with over 15% occurring once and the leading ten covering roughly 6%. This sequence originates from a human donor who was either an allogeneic HSCT recipient or a stem cell or donor lymphocyte infusion donor (not recorded which). It is not recorded whose cells these are; they may come from a transplant donor. Material for sequencing was blood, either unsorted or a sorted T cell fraction (not recorded which). The V call is TRBV20-1, the J call TRBJ1-5, with TRBD1 as a possible D gene (5 bases). In DNA form, the CDR3 reads TGCAGTGCTAGTACAGGCGGCAATCAGCCCCAGCATTTT. Protein sequence: CSASTGGNQPQHF.